This record covers a single T cell receptor beta chain. The antigen is undetermined. Of the isolated RNA, all was reverse transcribed, and so the sequenced material was expressed TCRB transcripts. Profiled with immunoSEQ multiplex PCR; TCRdb holds only in-frame clones, not every one. The sample has about 650,000 clones, roughly 12% seen once. The sample originates from a study of beta chain features in type 1 diabetes. The study, taken as a whole, reports: TCRB CDR3s were moderately but significantly shorter in Type 1 diabetes patients in all four CD4+ subsets.

This CDR3 spans 13 amino acids. Germline-derived CDR1 and CDR2 are MNHEY and SVGAGI. V dropped 6 bases and J dropped 4; count of bases not matched to a gene: 5. The sequenced material came from naive CD4+ T cells from blood. This clonotype was obtained from a man aged 30 to 39 with type 1 diabetes. The genes are TRBV6-5 and TRBJ2-5; TRBD2 matches 7 bases. CDR3 nucleotides: TGTGCCAGCAGCGAGGTAGCGGGAGAGACCCAGTACTTC. Its translation: CASSEVAGETQYF.